This entry is about one T cell receptor (beta chain). Primers for the PCR totalled 60 Vbeta and 13 Jbeta. Data came from immunoSEQ multiplex PCR; TCRdb stores just in-frame clones and leaves some out. The repertoire includes 190,000 or so clones, about 79% of them detected once, and 0.098% sits in the top ten. The sample comes from a study of cytomegalovirus exposure and HLA in healthy donors. The receptor was isolated from a boy aged 2-9 years in good health and CMV-seronegative. The sequenced sample consisted of PBMCs.

The CDR3 region is CASSQPRRGNNSPLHF. In DNA form, the CDR3 reads TGTGCCAGCAGCCAGCCCCGGAGGGGAAATAATTCACCCCTCCACTTT. V is TRBV4-2 and J is TRBJ1-6; TRBD1 is a possible D gene (5 bases). The CDR3 spans 16 residues. Trimming cost V 3 bases and J 5 bases, with 14 bases left between them. The germline V gene has CDR1 LGHNA and CDR2 YNFKEQ.